The clone carrying this TCR beta chain came up a few times. Preparation of the TCRbeta library was carried out with unique molecular identifiers. TCRdb itself ran the PCR reads through MiXCR, one entry per CDR3 protein. The data show hundreds of thousands of distinct CDR3 sequences, about 12% seen once. The entry originates in a study of T-cell reconstitution after alpha-beta-depleted transplantation in children. The CDR3 length is 13 residues. V gave up 4 bases and J gave up 8 bases, with 12 bases separating them. Germline CDR1 is ENHRY and CDR2 is SYGVKD. The material was PBMCs from the stem cell graft donor, obtained from the stem cell graft. The sequence was obtained from a human donor who donated a stem cell graft to a child with acute lymphoblastic leukemia. The chain links TRBV10-3 to TRBJ2-1; possible D gene TRBD2, 6 bases. The CDR3 nucleotides read TGTGCCATCAGTGTTGGCGGGGAGTATGAGCAGTTCTTC. The encoded protein is CAISVGGEYEQFF.